These 7 T cell receptor beta chains share one sample of origin, sequenced in a study of control samples from healthy donors and cancer patients. Assay: immunoSEQ multiplex PCR; the TCRdb copy retains only in-frame clones and omits some. The profile shows under 150,000 clones, nearly 90% of them singletons. Source material: PBMCs. The receptor source for this set is a man aged 45-65 years with head and neck cancer.

The V gene is TRBV18, the J gene TRBJ2-2, with 10 positions matching TRBD1. The germline CDR1 and CDR2 sequences are KGHSH and LQKENI. The CDR3 totals 16 residues. Trimming cost V 5 bases and J 0 bases; bases outside gene matches: 3. For the CDR3, the DNA is TGTGCCAGCTCAATGGGACAGGGGTCGAACACCGGGGAGCTGTTTTTT. This translates into CASSMGQGSNTGELFF.

The gene calls are TRBV3-1 (or the pseudogene TRBV3-2) and TRBJ1-5; 9 bases are a match to TRBD1. Germline lookup yields CDR1 LGHDT and CDR2 YNNKEL (reference sequence). V lost 2 bases to trimming and J lost 5 bases; unmatched junction nucleotides: 7. The CDR3 is 16 amino acids. DNA for the CDR3: TGTGCCAGCAGCCAACTTGCCGGGACAGGGCATCAGCCCCAGCATTTT. It is translated as CASSQLAGTGHQPQHF.

The chain employs TRBV9 and TRBJ2-3; 10 bases line up with TRBD2. Germline values: CDR1 SGDLS, CDR2 YYNGEE. The CDR3 runs to 14 residues. Trimming at V came to 3 bases and at J to 10 bases, leaving 8 bases not matched to a gene. CDR3 sequence reads: CASSEGTSASAQYF. The CDR3 coding sequence is TGTGCCAGCAGCGAAGGGACTAGCGCTTCAGCGCAGTATTTT.

The chain recombines TRBV2 with TRBJ1-6; D is unresolved. CDR3 length equals 11 residues. V lost 7 bases and J 4 bases, leaving 2 bases between the germline ends. CDR1 SNHLY and CDR2 FYNNEI come from the germline V gene. The CDR3: CASTYNSPLHF. For the CDR3, the DNA is TGTGCCAGCACTTATAATTCACCCCTCCACTTT.

The V call is TRBV5-6, the J call TRBJ1-3; D ambiguous. The CDR3 has 13 residues. CDR1 is SGHDT and CDR2 is YYEEEE in the germline V gene. V gave up 3 bases and J gave up 2 bases, with 6 bases separating them. DNA of the CDR3: TGTGCCAGCAGCTCCACGCCTGGAAACACCATATATTTT. Amino acids: CASSSTPGNTIYF.

The V and J genes are TRBV5-1 and TRBJ2-7, with TRBD1 matching 8 bases. The CDR3 is made up of 13 amino acids. Germline V CDR1 and CDR2: SGHRS, YFSETQ. Losses at the gene ends were 2 bases for V and 5 bases for J; bases not matched to a gene: 3. The CDR3 sequence: CASSLPGGNEQYF. The CDR3 nucleotides are TGCGCCAGCAGCTTACCAGGGGGCAACGAGCAGTACTTC.

The J gene is TRBJ2-7, the V gene TRBV9, with 9 positions matching TRBD1. Trimming removed 4 bases from V and 4 bases from J; junction bases left unmatched: 9. Germline CDR1 and CDR2: SGDLS and YYNGEE. The CDR3 is made up of 15 amino acids. The CDR3 bases are TGTGCCAGCAGCCTCACCGGGACAGGGATTTACGAGCAGTACTTC. This codes for CASSLTGTGIYEQYF.